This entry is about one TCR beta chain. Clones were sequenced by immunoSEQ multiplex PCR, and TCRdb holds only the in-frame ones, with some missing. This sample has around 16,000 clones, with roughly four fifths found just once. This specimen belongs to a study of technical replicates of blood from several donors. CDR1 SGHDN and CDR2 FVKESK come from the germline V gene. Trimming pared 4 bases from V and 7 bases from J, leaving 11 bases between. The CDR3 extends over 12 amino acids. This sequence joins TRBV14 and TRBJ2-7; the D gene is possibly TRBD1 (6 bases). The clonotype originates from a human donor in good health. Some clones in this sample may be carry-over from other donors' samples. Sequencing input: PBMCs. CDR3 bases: TGTGCCAGCAGCCCGCAGGGGTATGAGCAGTACTTC. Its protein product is CASSPQGYEQYF. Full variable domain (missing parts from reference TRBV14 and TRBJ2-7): EAGVTQFPSHSVIEKGQTVTLRCDPISGHDNLYWYRRVMGKEIKFLLHFVKESKQDESGMPNNRFLAERTGGTYSTLKVQPAELEDSGVYFCASSPQGYEQYFGPGTRLTVT.